The 9 T cell receptor beta chains listed next were all sequenced from one sample in a study of blood T cells in healthy people across ages. Next came a second PCR, run for roughly 6 to 11 cycles, which used a sample-barcoded 5' primer along with a J-beta primer mix. TCRdb processed the 5' RACE reads anew with MiXCR; each CDR3 protein has one entry. This table holds about 1.8 million distinct CDR3 sequences, about 50% found once. Sequenced sample: blood. The source of these receptors is a woman in her 40s in good health.

The CDR3 region has the DNA TGTGCCAGCAGTTTATCGCAGTACTATGGCTACACCTTC. It codes for CASSLSQYYGYTF. J is TRBJ1-2 and V is TRBV27; no clear D gene. CDR3 length: 13 amino acids. V was shortened by 0 bases and J by 3 bases, with 5 bases between the two germline ends. Germline CDR1 and CDR2: MNHEY and SMNVEV (reference sequence).

The chain carries TRBV7-6 and TRBJ2-7; perhaps TRBD2 as D (6 bases). CDR1 SGHVS and CDR2 FNYEAQ come from the germline V gene. V lost 1 base and J lost 4, with 23 bases in between. CDR3 size: 18 residues. As DNA, the CDR3 is TGTGCCAGCAGCTTAGGGGATCCTGCGGGGCCTGGTTTGTACGAGCAGTACTTC. Translated, it gives CASSLGDPAGPGLYEQYF.

J is TRBJ2-5 and V is TRBV7-2; TRBD2 aligns across 8 bases. There are 15 residues in the CDR3. Germline V gene data show CDR1 as SGHTA and CDR2 as FQGNSA. Trimming cost V 8 bases and J 5 bases; bases outside gene matches: 13. CDR3 coding DNA: TGTGCCAGCCCCGGACTAGCAGGCAGAGGGGAGACCCAGTACTTC. This encodes CASPGLAGRGETQYF.

This clonotype showed up just once. The chain recombines TRBV28 with TRBJ1-1, with 7 bases matching TRBD1. With 6 bases clipped from V and 7 bases from J, the junction kept 5 bases outside the gene matches. Germline V gene lookup returns CDR1 MDHEN and CDR2 SYDVKM. The CDR3 totals 12 residues. The CDR3 DNA reads as TGTGCCAGCAGGGGGACAGCAGGTGAAGCTTTCTTT. It translates to CASRGTAGEAFF.

The chain employs TRBV12-3 or TRBV12-4 and TRBJ1-2; TRBD1 is a possible D gene (6 bases). The ends were cut back, 3 bases at V and 0 bases at J, with 14 bases in the middle. There are 16 residues in the CDR3. The CDR3 spells CASSFGGQIPNYGYTF. The CDR3 bases are TGTGCCAGCAGTTTTGGGGGACAAATACCTAACTATGGCTACACCTTC.

In its sample, this clonotype was seen a few times. The chain has TRBV9 and TRBJ2-1, with a possible D match to TRBD2 (7 bases). The V and J ends lost 2 bases and 1 base respectively, with 28 bases between them. Per germline, CDR1 SGDLS and CDR2 YYNGEE. This CDR3 region has 21 residues. CDR3 region: CASSVNVDGSRGRTSYNEQFF. The DNA of the CDR3 is TGTGCCAGCAGCGTGAACGTAGACGGTTCGCGGGGGCGCACATCCTACAATGAGCAGTTCTTC.

J is TRBJ2-7 and V is TRBV18; D not resolved. The assigned J gene may be wrong: the sequence end matches TRBJ2-5 better. CDR1 is KGHSH and CDR2 is LQKENI in the germline V gene. The CDR3 runs 11 residues. The CDR3 spells CASLMGETQYF. CDR3 sequence (DNA): TGTGCCAGCTTAATGGGCGAGACCCAGTACTTC.

The sample holds a few counts of this clonotype. This chain uses TRBV28 with TRBJ1-2, with D perhaps TRBD1 (5 bases). Germline values: CDR1 MDHEN, CDR2 SYDVKM. The CDR3 has 17 amino acids. With 3 bases removed from V and 4 bases from J, the gap between germline ends came to 21 bases. The CDR3 DNA sequence: TGTGCCAGCAGTTTGCCTTCTGTTACGGATCAGGGCTATGGCTACACCTTC. Translation: CASSLPSVTDQGYGYTF.

The chain is built from TRBV7-2 and TRBJ1-2, with D perhaps TRBD1 (5 bases). CDR1 SGHTA and CDR2 FQGNSA come from the germline V gene. This CDR3 is built from 14 residues. V lost 0 bases and J 3 bases, leaving 8 bases between the germline ends. CDR3 sequence (DNA): TGTGCCAGCAGCTTAGCTGGGGCCGACTATGGCTACACCTTC. Encoded protein: CASSLAGADYGYTF.